This T cell receptor (beta chain) was recorded in a study of blood T cell repertoires in COVID-19. About the research overall: Italy, Spain and the United States were the sources of the convalescent and acute COVID-19 samples. T cells, B-cell-depleted T cells, or PBMCs provided the cDNA or gDNA that served as material.

The length of the CDR3 is 15 residues. Germline CDR1 LNHDA, CDR2 SQIVND (reference sequence). Trimming removed 6 bases from V and 2 bases from J, with 16 bases in between. Original processing methods: Using reference gene primer amplification, nucleated cell counts were estimated. The table came from immunoSEQ multiplex PCR; TCRdb's copy has only in-frame clones and leaves some out. V and J calls and clone size are as listed in that table; D and trimming were resolved from the DNA. The sample lists fewer than 350,000 clones, around 81% seen once, with 2.5% to 3.5% in the top ten. The sample taken for sequencing was peripheral blood. The genes are TRBV19 and TRBJ1-1; D perhaps matches TRBD1 (6 bases). This clonotype originated in a woman aged 55 to 70 with active or convalescent COVID-19. The DNA of the CDR3 is TGTGCCAGTAGCAAAAAGGCGGGGGCCAACACTGAAGCTTTCTTT. As protein: CASSKKAGANTEAFF.